Following are 27 T cell receptor beta chains from one sample sequenced in a study of shared clonotypes between healthy human individuals. The protocol was immunoSEQ multiplex PCR, while the TCRdb copy is restricted to in-frame clones and leaves out a portion. Counted here are some 2.3 million clones, more than 80% occurring once; the ten biggest clones make up under 0.45%. The specimen sequenced was naive CD4+ T cells from PBMCs. The subset is: CD45RA+ positively selected. The receptors stem from a young man in good health. Some clones in this sample may be carry-over from other donors' samples.

Of note for this clone: Relative to the germline gene, one junction end is altered; a read error may explain this. The chain recombines TRBV11-3 with TRBJ2-2; perhaps D is TRBD1 or TRBD2 (7 bases each). The CDR3 is made up of 17 amino acids. The germline gives CDR1 SGHNT, CDR2 YENEEA. CDR3 nucleotides: TGTGCCAGCAGCCTAGAATCGACAGGGAGGGCCACCGGGGAGCTGTTTTTT. Its translation is CASSLESTGRATGELFF.

The chain is built from TRBV5-5 and TRBJ2-3; D could derive from TRBD1 or TRBD2 (5 bases each). From germline, CDR1 is SGHKS and CDR2 YYEKEE (reference sequence). Between the trimmed V and J ends, which lost 4 bases and 4 bases, there was a span of 16 bases. CDR3 length: 15 residues. CDR3 residues: CASSLGTVDSDTQYF. The CDR3 bases are TGTGCCAGCAGCCTAGGGACCGTCGATTCAGATACGCAGTATTTT.

With respect to this clone: The identical CDR3 is also encoded by other nucleotide sequences in the sample. The gene calls are TRBV30 and TRBJ1-1, with D hard to call. Trimming left V 5 bases short and J 0 bases short, with 4 bases between. This CDR3 has 11 residues. In germline, CDR1 is GTSNPN, CDR2 SVGIG (reference sequence). CDR3 sequence (DNA): TGTGCCTGGCGATTGAACACTGAAGCTTTCTTT. It yields the protein CAWRLNTEAFF.

The chain joins TRBV13 to TRBJ2-7; 9 bases are a match to TRBD2. Germline V lookup: CDR1 PRHDT, CDR2 FYEKMQ (reference sequence). Trimming cost V 3 bases and J 2 bases; bases outside gene matches: 8. The CDR3 spans 16 residues. CDR3 nucleotide sequence: TGTGCCAGCAGCTTCTCACCGACTAGCGGCACCTACGAGCAGTACTTC. Amino acids: CASSFSPTSGTYEQYF.

The chain links TRBV18 to TRBJ1-1, with 8 bases that match TRBD1. Unmatched junction bases numbered 13, after V lost 3 bases and J lost 4 bases. This CDR3 spans 17 amino acids. From germline, CDR1 is KGHSH and CDR2 LQKENI. The CDR3 here is CASSPLQGGFGGTEAFF. The DNA of the CDR3 is TGTGCCAGCTCACCGTTACAGGGGGGGTTCGGAGGCACTGAAGCTTTCTTT.

The chain joins TRBV28 to TRBJ1-1; D might be TRBD1 (6 bases). The length of the CDR3 is 14 residues. V shed 7 bases and J shed 0 bases, with 12 bases lying between them. Looked up from germline, CDR1 is MDHEN and CDR2 is SYDVKM. The CDR3 bases are TGTGCCAGCATGCTCAGGGGAATGAACACTGAAGCTTTCTTT. This encodes CASMLRGMNTEAFF.

The V gene is TRBV27, the J gene TRBJ2-1; 11 bases line up with TRBD2. From germline, CDR1 is MNHEY and CDR2 SMNVEV (reference sequence). With V trimmed by 0 bases and J by 9 bases, 13 bases remained unmatched. The CDR3 totals 18 residues. The chain's CDR3 is CASSLSSGASSGRSEQFF. The DNA for the CDR3 is TGTGCCAGCAGTTTATCGAGCGGGGCGTCTAGCGGGAGGTCTGAGCAGTTCTTC.

This clone was observed a few times. Other DNA sequences within the sample encode an identical CDR3. This sequence joins TRBV10-3 and TRBJ1-5; D is unresolved. Trimming took off 0 bases at V and 7 bases at J, with 4 bases between the two ends. Germline-derived CDR1 and CDR2 are ENHRY and SYGVKD. CDR3 length: 12 residues. CDR3 sequence reads: CAISESRQPQHF. Written as DNA, the CDR3 is TGTGCCATCAGTGAGTCGAGGCAGCCCCAGCATTTT.

The chain combines TRBV6-6 with TRBJ1-3; D possibly corresponds to TRBD1 (6 bases). The V end lost 7 bases, the J end lost 5 bases, and 18 bases lay between the germline ends. The CDR3 consists of 15 residues. The germline V gene encodes CDR1 MNHNY and CDR2 SVGAGI (reference sequence). CDR3 sequence: CASTTGLTYRNTIYF. The CDR3 DNA reads TGTGCCAGCACCACAGGGTTAACTTATAGAAACACCATATATTTT.

Points on this clone: Additional DNA sequences in this sample encode the identical CDR3. This sequence joins TRBV20-1 and TRBJ2-5; D is undetermined. Germline V CDR1 and CDR2: DFQATT, SNEGSKA (reference sequence). The V and J ends lost 7 bases and 1 base respectively, with 7 bases between them. CDR3 size: 11 residues. The CDR3 loop is CSGVSQETQYF. CDR3 nucleotides: TGCAGTGGCGTCAGCCAAGAGACCCAGTACTTC.

The rearrangement joins TRBV29-1 to TRBJ2-3, with no clear D. V was shortened by 4 bases and J by 1 base, with 6 bases between the two germline ends. Per the germline V gene, CDR1 is SQVTM and CDR2 is ANQGSEA. This CDR3 region has 12 residues. This CDR3 is CSVVVRTDTQYF. The CDR3 DNA follows: TGCAGCGTTGTGGTCCGCACAGATACGCAGTATTTT.

The chain joins TRBV7-9 to TRBJ2-4, with a possible D match to TRBD2 (6 bases). The CDR3 covers 13 residues. Germline-derived CDR1 and CDR2 are SEHNR and FQNEAQ (reference sequence). The V end lost 5 bases, the J end lost 4 bases, and 9 bases lay between the germline ends. The CDR3 DNA sequence: TGTGCCAGCAGCGCCGGGACTAAAAACATTCAGTACTTC. Translating gives CASSAGTKNIQYF.

Concerning this clone itself: This same CDR3 is encoded by further DNA sequences in the sample. J is TRBJ2-3 and V is TRBV6-5; 10 bases align to TRBD1. Germline CDR1 MNHEY, CDR2 SVGAGI. The length of the CDR3 is 14 residues. V dropped 6 bases and J dropped 5; count of bases not matched to a gene: 5. DNA of the CDR3: TGTGCCAGCAGCCGACAGGGGGCTGGAGATACGCAGTATTTT. This gives the protein CASSRQGAGDTQYF.

The chain joins TRBV5-1 to TRBJ1-2; unclear D gene. The V end lost 0 bases, the J end lost 3 bases, and 9 bases lay between the germline ends. Germline V gene data show CDR1 as SGHRS and CDR2 as YFSETQ. The CDR3 is 14 residues long. The CDR3 here is CASSLGAVDYGYTF. The CDR3 coding sequence is TGCGCCAGCAGCTTGGGGGCAGTCGACTATGGCTACACCTTC.

About this clone itself: Different DNA sequences within this sample yield the same CDR3. J is TRBJ1-4 and V is TRBV7-2; D unresolved. V gave up 2 bases and J gave up 6 bases, with 7 bases separating them. Per the germline V gene, CDR1 is SGHTA and CDR2 is FQGNSA. The CDR3 consists of 13 residues. CDR3 in amino acids: CASSLTRDEKLFF. The CDR3 bases are TGTGCCAGCAGCTTAACCCGGGATGAAAAACTGTTTTTT. The whole variable domain, filled in from reference TRBV7-2 and TRBJ1-4, reads GAGVSQSPSNKVTEKGKDVELRCDPISGHTALYWYRQSLGQGLEFLIYFQGNSAPDKSGLPSDRFSAERTGGSVSTLTIQRTQQEDSAVYLCASSLTRDEKLFFGSGTQLSVL.

The genes are TRBV7-2 and TRBJ1-2; TRBD1 matches 7 bases. The germline V gene encodes CDR1 SGHTA and CDR2 FQGNSA. The V and J ends lost 4 bases and 4 bases, in that order; junction bases with no gene match: 9. The CDR3 loop spans 15 amino acids. The CDR3 loop reads CASSSQLRQGYGYTF. The CDR3 DNA reads as TGTGCCAGCAGCTCCCAATTACGACAGGGCTATGGCTACACCTTC.

This chain uses TRBV6-1 with TRBJ2-3; TRBD1 agrees at 9 bases. Germline assignment: CDR1 MNHNS and CDR2 SASEGT. Trimming cost V 6 bases and J 2 bases; bases outside gene matches: 6. The CDR3 sequence is 15 residues long. CDR3 in amino acids: CASRGQGMDTDTQYF. The CDR3 DNA follows: TGTGCCAGCAGGGGACAGGGAATGGACACAGATACGCAGTATTTT.

The chain uses TRBV6-1 and TRBJ1-5; D unresolved. There are 15 residues in the CDR3. V gave up 0 bases and J gave up 7 bases, with 13 bases separating them. Germline CDR1 is MNHNS and CDR2 is SASEGT. In DNA, the CDR3 is TGTGCCAGCAGTGAAGCGCAGGATGGAATACAGCCCCAGCATTTT. Its translation: CASSEAQDGIQPQHF.

This clone was counted once. This chain links TRBV18 with TRBJ1-5; D gene ambiguous. The CDR3 is 15 amino acids. Germline CDR1 reads KGHSH; CDR2 reads LQKENI. V gave up 5 bases and J gave up 3 bases, with 14 bases separating them. The CDR3: CASSSSVGVNQPQHF. CDR3 DNA sequence: TGTGCCAGCTCATCGTCGGTGGGAGTCAATCAGCCCCAGCATTTT.

This chain uses TRBV5-1 with TRBJ2-3, with 7 bases lining up with TRBD2. This CDR3 contains 17 residues. V lost 1 base, J lost 4 bases, and 12 bases stayed unmatched. Per germline, CDR1 SGHRS and CDR2 YFSETQ. CDR3 DNA: TGCGCCAGCAGCTTGACGGGGACTACCCCGGGTGCAGATACGCAGTATTTT. Its protein is CASSLTGTTPGADTQYF.

The gene calls are TRBV7-8 and TRBJ1-1; no reliable D call. The CDR3 is 13 residues long. The V gene's germline CDR1 is SGHVS and CDR2 FQNEAQ. Deletions cut 5 bases from V and 5 bases from J, with 12 bases between. CDR3 amino acids: CASSRGIGTEAFF. DNA for the CDR3: TGTGCCAGCAGCCGAGGTATCGGGACTGAAGCTTTCTTT.

The chain uses TRBV9 and TRBJ2-5, with TRBD2 matching over 8 bases. Unmatched junction bases numbered 20, after V lost 3 bases and J lost 4 bases. The germline V gene has CDR1 SGDLS and CDR2 YYNGEE. This CDR3 region has 19 residues. The CDR3 sequence is CASSAPYLSGSGSGETQYF. CDR3 DNA: TGTGCCAGCAGCGCCCCTTATCTGTCTGGAAGCGGGAGTGGAGAGACCCAGTACTTC. The full variable domain, rest sourced from reference TRBV9 and TRBJ2-5, is DSGVTQTPKHLITATGQRVTLRCSPRSGDLSVYWYQQSLDQGLQFLIQYYNGEERAKGNILERFSAQQFPDLHSELNLSSLELGDSALYFCASSAPYLSGSGSGETQYFGPGTRLLVL.

CDR3 loop: CASSLGKGGIEKLFF. DNA of the CDR3: TGTGCCAGCAGCCTTGGTAAAGGGGGAATAGAAAAACTGTTTTTT. The rearrangement links TRBV5-4 to TRBJ1-4; the D gene is possibly TRBD1 (6 bases). CDR1 is SGHNT, CDR2 YYREEE, per germline (reference sequence). The ends were cut back, 4 bases at V and 8 bases at J, with 18 bases in the middle. The length of the CDR3 is 15 residues.

The chain couples TRBV5-4 to TRBJ1-1; 8 bases are shared with TRBD1. CDR1 is SGHNT and CDR2 is YYREEE in the germline V gene (reference sequence). This CDR3 has 18 residues. V lost 0 bases and J lost 1; bases outside the gene matches: 11. CDR3 sequence: CASSLGGRQGAQNTEAFF. CDR3 in DNA: TGTGCCAGCAGCTTGGGGGGCCGGCAGGGGGCTCAGAACACTGAAGCTTTCTTT.

The V gene is TRBV4-1, the J gene TRBJ2-5; 7 bases match TRBD2. The V and J ends lost 4 bases and 4 bases, in that order; junction bases with no gene match: 9. This CDR3 is built from 15 residues. The germline V gene encodes CDR1 MGHRA and CDR2 YSYEKL. This CDR3 reads CASSPSSLAGETQYF. The CDR3 DNA sequence: TGCGCCAGCAGCCCAAGTAGTTTAGCGGGAGAGACCCAGTACTTC.

The chain couples TRBV28 to TRBJ1-5, with 8 bases fitting TRBD1. The CDR3 consists of 15 residues. Germline V gene data show CDR1 as MDHEN and CDR2 as SYDVKM. V shed 6 bases, J shed 5 bases, and the junction held 9 bases outside the gene matches. The CDR3 loop is CASSGTGLTHQPQHF. In nucleotides, the CDR3 is TGTGCCAGCAGCGGGACAGGTCTCACCCATCAGCCCCAGCATTTT.

The chain recombines TRBV28 with TRBJ2-1, with D possibly matching TRBD2 (6 bases). CDR3 length: 15 amino acids. Germline-derived CDR1 and CDR2 are MDHEN and SYDVKM. Trimming stripped 3 bases from V and 4 bases from J, with 13 bases between. CDR3 sequence (DNA): TGTGCCAGCAGTTTCATTGGGACTGCTTACAATGAGCAGTTCTTC. It specifies CASSFIGTAYNEQFF.